The 23 T cell receptor beta chains below all came from one sample that was sequenced in a study of cytomegalovirus exposure and HLA in healthy donors. Vbeta (60) and Jbeta (13) primers were used in the PCR. TCRdb's table, derived via immunoSEQ multiplex PCR, lists solely in-frame clones and lacks some. The sample gives roughly 99,000 clones, around 72% of which show up once; about 14% is in the top ten. The source material was PBMCs. The receptors derive from a woman aged 40 to 50 in good health and CMV-seropositive.

The chain uses TRBV19 and TRBJ1-1, with D possibly TRBD1 on 5 matching bases. The CDR3 is made up of 14 amino acids. V was trimmed by 5 bases and J by 8 bases, leaving 18 bases between them. CDR1 and CDR2 (germline): LNHDA, SQIVND (reference sequence). The CDR3 nucleotides read TGTGCCAGTAGTTTAACTATCGGGGGGTACGAAGCTTTCTTT. This encodes CASSLTIGGYEAFF.

This chain uses TRBV28 with TRBJ2-1; 8 bases align to TRBD2. The CDR3 sequence is 16 residues long. Germline V lookup: CDR1 MDHEN, CDR2 SYDVKM. V lost 7 bases to trimming and J lost 6 bases; unmatched junction nucleotides: 14. CDR3 loop: CASTSAGAGGTNEQFF. CDR3 nucleotides: TGTGCCAGCACCTCCGCTGGTGCGGGGGGCACCAATGAGCAGTTCTTC.

The chain joins TRBV7-3 to TRBJ1-2, with a weak D call TRBD1 (5 bases). Germline V CDR1 and CDR2: SGHTA, FQGTGA. The CDR3 has 13 amino acids. Trimming pared 6 bases from V and 3 bases from J, leaving 11 bases between. CDR3 residues: CASSLDSYYGYTF. CDR3 in DNA: TGTGCCAGCAGTCTCGACAGCTACTATGGCTACACCTTC.

This sequence joins TRBV7-8 and TRBJ1-6, with unresolved D. This CDR3 has 13 residues. CDR1 and CDR2 (germline): SGHVS, FQNEAQ. The germline V and J ends were trimmed by 5 bases and 10 bases, with 12 bases remaining between them. CDR3 residues: CASSAEQKSPLHF. The CDR3 nucleotides read TGTGCCAGCAGCGCCGAACAAAAATCACCCCTCCACTTT.

V is TRBV5-1 and J is TRBJ2-2, with TRBD1 identical over 10 bases. With V trimmed by 4 bases and J by 2 bases, 5 bases remained unmatched. The CDR3 has 16 amino acids. Germline CDR1 SGHRS, CDR2 YFSETQ. CDR3 amino acids: CASSPRTGGNTGELFF. In DNA, the CDR3 is TGCGCCAGCAGCCCAAGGACAGGGGGAAACACCGGGGAGCTGTTTTTT.

A note on this clone: A read error may account for a junction end that differs from germline. V usage is TRBV4-2 and J usage is TRBJ2-7; D possibly corresponds to TRBD1 (5 bases). The germline V gene encodes CDR1 LGHNA and CDR2 YNFKEQ. The CDR3 is made up of 13 amino acids. This chain's CDR3 is CASSQDAQGSPEF. CDR3 in DNA: TGTGCCAGCAGCCAAGATGCCCAGGGCTCCCCCGAATTC.

V usage is TRBV5-4 and J usage is TRBJ1-2, with 8 bases that match TRBD1. V lost 6 bases to trimming and J lost 7 bases; unmatched junction nucleotides: 14. The CDR3 runs to 15 residues. Germline CDR1 and CDR2: SGHNT and YYREEE (reference sequence). This CDR3 reads CASTLWAGGLGGYTF. The CDR3 DNA reads as TGTGCCAGCACCCTCTGGGCAGGGGGCCTTGGTGGCTACACCTTC. The full variable domain, completed using reference TRBV5-4 and TRBJ1-2, is ETGVTQSPTHLIKTRGQQVTLRCSSQSGHNTVSWYQQALGQGPQFIFQYYREEENGRGNFPPRFSGLQFPNYSSELNVNALELDDSALYLCASTLWAGGLGGYTFGSGTRLTVV.

The chain has TRBV19 and TRBJ1-4; 9 bases agree with TRBD1. The germline V gene has CDR1 LNHDA and CDR2 SQIVND (reference sequence). CDR3 length equals 16 residues. The ends lost 3 bases at V and 8 bases at J; junction bases unmatched: 10. For the CDR3, the DNA is TGTGCCAGTAGTATGACACAGGGGGCCTATCGAGAAAAACTGTTTTTT. Protein: CASSMTQGAYREKLFF.

In its sample, this clone was seen once. The chain is built from TRBV7-3 and TRBJ2-1, with 13 bases that match TRBD2. The junction had 3 bases not matched to a gene; V was cut back by 8 bases and J by 8 bases. The germline V gene encodes CDR1 SGHTA and CDR2 FQGTGA. The CDR3 runs 13 residues. The CDR3 here is CASGTSGEDEQFF. In nucleotides, the CDR3 is TGTGCCAGCGGGACTAGCGGGGAGGATGAGCAGTTCTTC.

This chain uses TRBV6-5 with TRBJ2-7; D might be TRBD2 (5 bases). Trimming took off 6 bases at V and 6 bases at J, with 15 bases between the two ends. This CDR3 has 13 amino acids. Germline V lookup: CDR1 MNHEY, CDR2 SVGAGI. The CDR3 coding sequence is TGTGCCAGCAGCTCCCCTCGACTAATCGAGCAGTACTTC. Protein sequence: CASSSPRLIEQYF.

This clone was recorded a few times. In nucleotides, the CDR3 is TGTGCCCTAGCGGGGGGCGAATTGAGGGAGCTGTTTTTT. Translating it yields CALAGGELRELFF. This chain links TRBV30 with TRBJ2-2; 11 bases fit TRBD2. Trimming cost V 8 bases and J 9 bases; bases outside gene matches: 8. The germline gives CDR1 GTSNPN, CDR2 SVGIG (reference sequence). The CDR3 runs to 13 residues.

The chain couples TRBV5-1 to TRBJ1-1; D is uncertain. The CDR3 spans 13 residues. The V and J ends lost 5 bases and 3 bases respectively, with 11 bases between them. Germline CDR1 is SGHRS and CDR2 is YFSETQ. CDR3: CASSFSGDTEAFF. Written as DNA, the CDR3 is TGCGCCAGCAGTTTTTCCGGGGACACTGAAGCTTTCTTT.

The rearrangement uses TRBV6-6 and TRBJ1-1; 7 nucleotides align to TRBD1. Looked up from germline, CDR1 is MNHNY and CDR2 is SVGAGI (reference sequence). Losses at the gene ends were 7 bases for V and 7 bases for J; bases not matched to a gene: 6. CDR3 size: 12 residues. As DNA, the CDR3 is TGTGCCAGCACCAAGAGGGACAGTGAAGCTTTCTTT. Protein sequence: CASTKRDSEAFF.

This rearrangement joins TRBV29-1 to TRBJ1-2; TRBD1 matches 7 bases. Per germline, CDR1 SQVTM and CDR2 ANQGSEA. The CDR3 is 15 residues long. The V segment lost 6 bases and the J segment 2 bases; nucleotides outside the gene matches: 12. The CDR3 sequence is CSVTRGQTGNYGYTF. CDR3 coding DNA: TGCAGCGTGACCCGGGGACAGACCGGAAACTATGGCTACACCTTC.

The rearrangement links TRBV7-9 to TRBJ1-6; D is uncertain. V was shortened by 0 bases and J by 0 bases, with 9 bases between the two germline ends. The CDR3 has 17 amino acids. CDR1 is SEHNR, CDR2 FQNEAQ, per germline (reference sequence). CDR3 nucleotides: TGTGCCAGCAGCTTAGCGAATCCCAGCTCCTATAATTCACCCCTCCACTTT. This encodes CASSLANPSSYNSPLHF.

The V call is TRBV30, the J call TRBJ1-2; D perhaps matches TRBD1 (6 bases). V shed 4 bases and J shed 8 bases, with 17 bases lying between them. The CDR3 contains 13 residues. Germline V lookup: CDR1 GTSNPN, CDR2 SVGIG (reference sequence). CDR3 sequence reads: CAWNGQGIGGYTF. In nucleotides, the CDR3 is TGTGCCTGGAACGGTCAGGGGATAGGCGGCTACACCTTC.

This chain joins TRBV27 and TRBJ1-4; 7 positions agree with TRBD1. The junction had 5 bases not matched to a gene; V was cut back by 5 bases and J by 5 bases. The CDR3 has 14 residues. The germline V gene encodes CDR1 MNHEY and CDR2 SMNVEV (reference sequence). CDR3 protein: CASSAQGINEKLFF. The CDR3 DNA reads TGTGCCAGCAGTGCACAGGGGATCAATGAAAAACTGTTTTTT.

The gene calls are TRBV2 and TRBJ1-6; maybe TRBD1 (6 bases). The germline V gene has CDR1 SNHLY and CDR2 FYNNEI. V was trimmed by 2 bases and J by 10 bases, leaving 15 bases between them. The CDR3 contains 15 residues. The CDR3 sequence is CASSETGMVGSPLHF. DNA of the CDR3: TGTGCCAGCAGTGAAACAGGGATGGTGGGATCACCCCTCCACTTT.

The rearrangement links TRBV5-6 to TRBJ1-2; a weak D match, TRBD1 (5 bases). Germline lookup yields CDR1 SGHDT and CDR2 YYEEEE. The CDR3 covers 13 residues. Trimming stripped 1 base from V and 6 bases from J, with 10 bases between. The DNA of the CDR3 is TGTGCCAGCAGCTTGTACAGGCCGAATGGCTACACCTTC. It is translated as CASSLYRPNGYTF. Full variable domain (remainder filled in from reference TRBV5-6 and TRBJ1-2): DAGVTQSPTHLIKTRGQQVTLRCSPKSGHDTVSWYQQALGQGPQFIFQYYEEEERQRGNFPDRFSGHQFPNYSSELNVNALLLGDSALYLCASSLYRPNGYTFGSGTRLTVV.

The chain carries TRBV19 and TRBJ1-2; 12 bases map to TRBD1. V lost 4 bases to trimming and J lost 1 base; unmatched junction nucleotides: 7. Germline V gene sequence: CDR1 LNHDA, CDR2 SQIVND (reference sequence). The CDR3 extends over 17 amino acids. CDR3 nucleotide sequence: TGTGCCAGTAGTAGATCCGGGACAGGGGGCCTTAACTATGGCTACACCTTC. It is translated as CASSRSGTGGLNYGYTF.

The gene calls are TRBV27 and TRBJ1-6; D call uncertain. CDR3 length: 15 residues. The V end lost 1 base, the J end lost 11 bases, and 15 bases lay between the germline ends. Germline CDR1 reads MNHEY; CDR2 reads SMNVEV (reference sequence). CDR3 sequence reads: CASSLFERGKAPLHF. CDR3 sequence (DNA): TGTGCCAGCAGTTTATTTGAACGGGGAAAGGCACCCCTCCACTTT.

As DNA, the CDR3 is TGTGCCTGGAGTCGCAGGAAAAACTATGGCTACACCTTC. It codes for CAWSRRKNYGYTF. This sequence joins TRBV30 and TRBJ1-2, with D uncertain. V was clipped by 2 bases and J by 2 bases, with 9 bases between them. The CDR3 sequence is 13 residues long. CDR1 and CDR2 (germline): GTSNPN, SVGIG (reference sequence).

The CDR3 nucleotides read TGTGCCAGCAGCTTAACACTAACAGGGGGCACTGAAGCTTTCTTT. Translated: CASSLTLTGGTEAFF. The chain uses TRBV13 and TRBJ1-1; 8 positions match TRBD1. J lost 4 bases, V lost 2 bases, and 6 bases had no gene match. The CDR3 consists of 15 residues. In germline, CDR1 is PRHDT, CDR2 FYEKMQ (reference sequence).